This note documents a single T cell receptor (beta chain) sequence. What this receptor recognizes is not known. Base qualities are not recorded, but no much larger clone differs from it by a single base. In the germline V gene (reference sequence), CDR1 corresponds to DFQATT and CDR2 to SNEGSKA. V loses 0 bases of germline sequence and J loses 9 bases, and the interval between the two ends is 15 bases. Reading from cysteine to phenylalanine, the CDR3 counts 14 amino acids. Just CDR3 DNA is preserved here, 42 bases in frame from base 1. Peripheral blood CD8+ and CD4+ T cells from healthy donors, Susac syndrome patients and multiple sclerosis patients were profiled using high-throughput TCR beta sequencing. Susac syndrome patients met recently defined diagnostic criteria for definite or probable disease. Bulk CD8+ and CD4+ T cells were purified by magnetic negative isolation, whereas CD8+ TEMRA cells were enriched by FACS. Blood was drawn into EDTA tubes, processed within 24 hours, and PBMCs were isolated by density gradient centrifugation. PBMCs intended for TCR sequencing were cryopreserved in liquid nitrogen and were subsequently thawed in a 37 degrees C water bath. Purity of sorted or isolated CD4+, CD8+ and CD8+ TEMRA cells was at least 90%.

These data originate in a study of CD8 T cells in Susac syndrome (dated by TCRdb to the late 2010s). Describing the broader study: Of the Susac syndrome patients who were sequenced, under 10 were in clinical remission while five or six had clinically active disease. At the time of blood withdrawal, Susac syndrome patients were either therapy-naive, taking corticosteroids (with some also receiving IVIg), or on IVIg alone. Whether CD8+ T cell activation and differentiation in Susac syndrome was antigen driven was tested using repertoire sequencing. What the authors observed across the whole study: No clonal expansion was detected in the CD4+ T cell repertoire of Susac syndrome patients. The TCR sequencing and HLA analysis was acknowledged to have included a relatively small number of individuals.

RNA was extracted with the RNeasy kit and 0.5 to 1 ug was reverse transcribed using random hexamers. TCR beta CDR3 regions were amplified with the immunoSEQ multiplex PCR assay covering 54 Vbeta and 13 Jbeta segments. PCR amplification bias was corrected using a synthetic template baseline for primer optimization and computational correction. As for the authors' bioinformatics: Reads were assigned to V, D and J genes according to IMGT and analyzed in immunoSEQ Analyzer, with only productive sequences retained. Clonality was computed as one minus Shannon entropy normalized by log2 of the number of productive unique sequences. For each patient and control, public and private clones were evaluated among the 100 most prevalent clones. Clones were defined as Susac-specific if absent from the healthy and MS cohorts, from some 1,000 published viral clones and from other ImmuneACCESS disease sequences. TCRdb reworked the public reads: Q25 trimming with fastp, MiXCR clone assembly, productive beta chains retained. Each entry merges the rows of one CDR3 protein and shows their most common DNA and genes. These V and J calls originate from TCRdb's pipeline instead of the authors' own analysis. In this sample the table shows about 140,000 distinct CDR3 sequences, over 90% of which occur a single time. Together, the top ten hold about 0.15% of the sample.

The source material was CD4+ T cells from PBMCs. The chain uses TRBV20-1 and TRBJ2-1; the D gene cannot be resolved beyond TRBD1 or TRBD2, each matching 5 bases. The source of this sequence is a human donor with Susac syndrome. DNA sequence: TGCAGTGCTAGAGACCCAAGTGGGACCGGTGAGCAGTTCTTC. This translates into CSARDPSGTGEQFF.